This T cell receptor beta chain is drawn from a study of blood T cell repertoires in COVID-19 (TCRdb year 2020). For the study in its entirety: The collaborator samples originated in the United States, Italy and Spain and spanned the acute and convalescent phases of COVID-19. The prospective study material was composed of cDNA or gDNA derived from T cells, B-cell-depleted T cells, or PBMCs. Deeply sampled blood TCRbeta repertoires from subjects exposed to, actively infected with, or recovered from COVID-19 were included in the dataset. The repertoires were released in a freely available public database intended as a resource for research on the immune response to SARS-CoV-2. The samples were drawn from two sources: the first 160 participants of the ongoing ImmuneRACE study, and 950 to 1,500 subjects contributed by 6 global collaborators. A de-identified subject ID, COVID-19 status, age in years and sex were almost always included in the sample metadata. HLA class I and class II types, where available, came from metadata supplied by the sample provider rather than from assay-based typing.

The study at large found these results: The amount of clinical and demographic metadata varied by source and participant and was provided uncurated.

The immunoSEQ Assay, a bias-controlled multiplex PCR, was used to amplify TCRbeta CDR3 regions from genomic DNA. In the source study's methods: Within the assay, amplification of reference gene primers was used to estimate how many nucleated cells each sample contained. To quantify the absolute abundance of each unique TCRbeta CDR3 rearrangement, sequence reads were collapsed and filtered. For each sample, productive Simpson clonality was calculated as the square root of Simpson's diversity index over productive rearrangements. TCRdb obtained this table from immuneACCESS and retained in-frame rearrangements with V and J assigned. These tables miss some clones; where compared with another copy, unresolved V genes account for less than half of the shortfall, and the remainder is unexplained. The V and J calls and clone size are taken from that table; D and trimming were inferred from the DNA. The sample has some 310,000 clones on record, roughly 89% of them singletons. The top ten clonotypes cover under 1.1% of the sample.

In Seattle, one collaborating source enrolled patients while the infection was active and tracked those patients longitudinally over the course of disease. Collaborating institutions collected whole blood in K2EDTA tubes following their own protocols. For TCRbeta analysis, collaborators shipped samples in one of three forms: frozen whole blood, isolated PBMCs, or DNA extracted from either of those sample types. Regarding this clone: The antigen it recognizes is unknown. One base away there is no much larger clone; base qualities are not given.

Taken from cysteine to phenylalanine, the CDR3 has 16 residues. Only the CDR3 region is kept as DNA, spanning 48 bases read in frame from base 1. In this chain, TRBV21-1 is recombined with TRBJ2-6; the D segment call TRBD1 is taken from the table without a DNA check. TRBV21-1 counts as a pseudogene. This clonotype originated in a woman aged 40-49 years with COVID-19, enrolled during active disease. The sample comprised peripheral blood. The CDR3 amino acid sequence is: CASSKNRVVGANVLTF. The nucleotide sequence reads TGTGCCAGCAGCAAAAACAGGGTTGTTGGGGCCAACGTCCTGACTTTC.